A selection of T cell receptor beta chains follows, all from one sample in a study of CD8 T cells in Susac syndrome. Each CDR3 protein gets one entry after TCRdb re-called the immunoSEQ multiplex PCR reads with MiXCR. The data hold about 130,000 distinct CDR3 sequences, with about 95% observed a single time. The sample consisted of CD8+ T cells from PBMCs. The receptors were sampled from a human donor with Susac syndrome. Each CDR3 is given with its conserved first and last residue. The order of the fields is J gene, clone size, D gene, V gene, CDR3 DNA, CDR3 protein. The D gene is left open where the match is weak. Size is stated for part of the rows, as once, few or many counts, or as a class when the clone is expanded.

>TRBJ1-4|.|.|TRBV15
TGTGCCAGCGCGGAGTCTGGGGCCTGGGAAAAACTGTTTTTT
CASAESGAWEKLFF
>TRBJ1-5|.|TRBD1|TRBV9
TGTGCCAGCAGCGTGGGGGACAGTCTAAATCAGCCCCAGCATTTT
CASSVGDSLNQPQHF
>TRBJ2-6|.|.|TRBV4-2
TGTGCCAGCAGCCAAGAATCGGGGGCCGGGGCCAACGTCCTGACTTTC
CASSQESGAGANVLTF
>TRBJ2-1|.|.|TRBV7-6
TGTGCCAGCAGCTTAGTCCGGTACTCGGATGAGCAGTTCTTC
CASSLVRYSDEQFF
>TRBJ2-3|.|TRBD1|TRBV7-2
TGTGCCAGCAGCGACAGGGGCAAGTCGATCGCAGATACGCAGTATTTT
CASSDRGKSIADTQYF
>TRBJ1-2|.|.|TRBV5-1
TGCGCCAGCAGAAACAGGTTACCCCCCTATGGCTACACCTTC
CASRNRLPPYGYTF
>TRBJ2-7|.|.|TRBV3-1
TGTGCCAGCAGCCAAGATCCCCGGTACGAGCAGTACTTC
CASSQDPRYEQYF
>TRBJ2-7|.|.|TRBV5-4
TGTGCCAGCAGCTCTCAGGGGCTTGGGACCCACGAGCAGTACTTC
CASSSQGLGTHEQYF
>TRBJ2-7|.|.|TRBV4-1
TGCGCCAGCAGCCTAATAGACGGACCGGACGAGCAGTACTTC
CASSLIDGPDEQYF
>TRBJ2-5|.|.|TRBV6-5
TGTGCCAGCCGAGGCGGGGTATGGAGCGGGGAGACCCAGTACTTC
CASRGGVWSGETQYF
>TRBJ2-4|.|.|TRBV29-1
TGCAGCGTTGGTGACTCTAACAGGGGGGGAAACATTCAGTACTTC
CSVGDSNRGGNIQYF
>TRBJ2-5|once|.|TRBV7-2
TGTGCCAGCAGCACGCCCGGGCCTTCACAAGAGACCCAGTACTTC
CASSTPGPSQETQYF
>TRBJ1-1|.|.|TRBV12-3/TRBV12-4
TGTGCCAGCAGTGAAACCATGAACACTGAAGCTTTCTTT
CASSETMNTEAFF
>TRBJ2-4|.|.|TRBV25-1
TGTGCCAGCAGTACGGGGGACAGTGACATTCAGTACTTC
CASSTGDSDIQYF
>TRBJ1-6|.|.|TRBV7-9
TGTGCCAGCAGCGGGATGGGCCCTTACGTCTCACCCCTCCACTTT
CASSGMGPYVSPLHF
>TRBJ2-5|.|.|TRBV25-1
TGTGCCAGCAGTGATGGGCAAGAGACCCAGTACTTC
CASSDGQETQYF
>TRBJ1-6|.|.|TRBV7-6
TGTGCCAGCAGCTCCCTTGGTGGGCCCCTCCACTTT
CASSSLGGPLHF
>TRBJ1-2|once|TRBD1|TRBV25-1
TGTGCCAGCAGTTACACAGGGGATGGCTACACCTTC
CASSYTGDGYTF
>TRBJ1-2|.|.|TRBV7-9
TGTGCCAGCAGCTTGGGGGTTCTCGGGTATGGCTACACCTTC
CASSLGVLGYGYTF
>TRBJ1-1|.|.|TRBV20-1
TGCAGTGCTCGCCGGGGGGTCACTGAAGCTTTCTTT
CSARRGVTEAFF
>TRBJ2-3|.|.|TRBV7-8
TGTGCCAGCAGCTTAGTATCCCGCAAACCAGATACGCAGTATTTT
CASSLVSRKPDTQYF
>TRBJ2-1|.|.|TRBV30
TGTGCCTGGAGTGTGGGACTCTTGAGCTCCTACAATGAGCAGTTCTTC
CAWSVGLLSSYNEQFF
>TRBJ2-2|.|TRBD2|TRBV4-1
TGCGCCAGCAGCCAAGATTGGCCGGGGGGCACCGGGGAGCTGTTTTTT
CASSQDWPGGTGELFF
>TRBJ1-1|.|TRBD1|TRBV9
TGTGCCAGCAGCGCTCCGTCGGACAGGGGCTCTGAAGCTTTCTTT
CASSAPSDRGSEAFF
>TRBJ1-3|.|TRBD1|TRBV9
TGTGCCAGCAGCGCCAGACAGGGGGCCGCAGGAAACACCATATATTTT
CASSARQGAAGNTIYF
>TRBJ2-3|.|TRBD2|TRBV6-5
TGTGCCAGCAGTTACTCAGTTCCGGGACTACGAAAGGATACGCAGTATTTT
CASSYSVPGLRKDTQYF
>TRBJ2-3|once|.|TRBV18
TGTGCCAGCTCACCGGACGGGGGAGGCTCGCAGTATTTT
CASSPDGGGSQYF
>TRBJ2-7|few|TRBD1|TRBV19
TGTGCCAGTAGTTTCGGACAGGCTTACGAGCAGTACTTC
CASSFGQAYEQYF
>TRBJ1-4|.|.|TRBV3-1
TGTGCCAGCAGCCAAGAAGGCACAGGGAATGAAAAACTGTTTTTT
CASSQEGTGNEKLFF
>TRBJ2-1|.|TRBD2|TRBV5-6
TGTGCCAGCAGCTCCGGGACTACCTCCTACAATGAGCAGTTCTTC
CASSSGTTSYNEQFF